This T cell receptor (beta chain) emerged from a study of blood T cells in healthy people across ages. Study-level background: Every two T cells gave about one barcoded beta molecule via template switching. Study-wide points: Diversity was higher, and naive CD4+ cells more numerous, in long-lived donors than in aged donors.

The length of the CDR3 is 15 residues. V was clipped by 5 bases and J by 8 bases; unmatched bases: 8. CDR1 is MNHEY, CDR2 SMNVEV, per germline (reference sequence). This clonotype was picked up one time. Its antigen is unidentified. Using a J-beta primer mix together with a sample-barcoded 5' primer, a second PCR was run for roughly 7 to 12 cycles. Each cDNA molecule, via a template-switch adaptor with 12 random nucleotides, was tagged. TCRdb re-derived calls from the 5' RACE reads in MiXCR, one entry per CDR3 protein. The table shows 910,000 or so distinct CDR3 sequences, with approximately 50% occurring only once.

What was sequenced was blood. This chain connects TRBV27 to TRBJ2-4, with 11 bases that match TRBD1. This clonotype was sampled from a woman aged 55-70 years in good health. The chain's CDR3 is CASSDRTGGRDIQYF. CDR3 DNA: TGTGCCAGCAGTGACAGGACAGGGGGCCGAGACATTCAGTACTTC.